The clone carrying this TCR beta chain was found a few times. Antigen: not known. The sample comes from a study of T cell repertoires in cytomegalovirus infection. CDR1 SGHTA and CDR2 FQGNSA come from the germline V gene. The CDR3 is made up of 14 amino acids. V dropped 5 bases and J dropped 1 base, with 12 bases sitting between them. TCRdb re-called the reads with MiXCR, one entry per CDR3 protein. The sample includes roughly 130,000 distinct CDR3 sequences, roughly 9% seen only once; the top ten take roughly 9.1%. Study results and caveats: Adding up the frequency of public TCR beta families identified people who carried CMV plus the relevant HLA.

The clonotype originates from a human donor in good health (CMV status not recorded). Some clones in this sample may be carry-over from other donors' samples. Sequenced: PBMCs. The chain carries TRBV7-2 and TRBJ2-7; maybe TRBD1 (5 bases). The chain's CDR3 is CASSPQGRSYEQYF. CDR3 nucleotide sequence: TGTGCCAGCAGCCCCCAGGGAAGATCCTACGAGCAGTACTTC.